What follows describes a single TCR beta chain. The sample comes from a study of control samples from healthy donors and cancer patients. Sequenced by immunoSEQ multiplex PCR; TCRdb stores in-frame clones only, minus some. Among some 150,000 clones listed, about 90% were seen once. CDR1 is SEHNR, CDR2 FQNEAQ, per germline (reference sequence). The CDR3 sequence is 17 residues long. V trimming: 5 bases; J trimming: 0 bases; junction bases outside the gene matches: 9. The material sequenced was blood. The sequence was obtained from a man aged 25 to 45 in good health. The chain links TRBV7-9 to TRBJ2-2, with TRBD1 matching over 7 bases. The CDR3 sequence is CASSGTTGKTNTGELFF. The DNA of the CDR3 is TGTGCCAGCAGCGGCACGACAGGGAAGACGAACACCGGGGAGCTGTTTTTT.